The following is a T cell receptor (beta chain) sequence with its context. Its antigen is still unknown. Each CDR3 protein gets one entry after TCRdb re-called the RACE reads with MiXCR. The sample has about 400,000 distinct CDR3 sequences, around 6% seen once; the top ten hold about 5.6%. This entry is derived from a study of human T cells and chemical hapten exposure. Study information: Slight volume differences across pooled libraries mainly accounted for varying per-sample TCR yields. Study results and caveats: Expanded TCR counts at PT1 were positively correlated with the patch test score. Sensitization with DPC brought no change to TCRs above 1 in 1000 in frequency.

The germline gives CDR1 WSHSY, CDR2 SAAADI. The CDR3 consists of 13 residues. V dropped 6 bases and J dropped 6 bases, with 14 bases sitting between them. Time point meaning: patch test 2, 6 weeks after DPC sensitization. As for treatment: therapeutic diphenylcyclopropenone sensitization with weekly scalp DPC. From whole blood left unfractionated, total RNA was extracted. The sequence was collected from a woman aged 18-29 years with alopecia areata. Some clones in this sample may be carry-over from other donors' samples. The specimen comprised whole blood, sampled in connection with sensitization to the hapten diphenylcyclopropenone (DPC). The chain links TRBV10-2 to TRBJ1-2, with D possibly matching TRBD1 (6 bases). The CDR3 coding sequence is TGCGCCAGCAGCCAGAATAGACAGGATGGCTACACCTTC. Its translation is CASSQNRQDGYTF.